What follows describes a single TCR beta chain. The repertoire was sequenced with immunoSEQ multiplex PCR; TCRdb's copy has only in-frame clones and lacks some. Of about 270,000 clones listed, 75% to 90% were seen once; the top ten hold 8% to 9.5%. V lost 4 bases, J lost 4 bases, and 8 bases stayed unmatched. The CDR3 consists of 15 residues. Germline CDR1 MGHDK, CDR2 SYGVNS. The entry originates in a study of blood T cell repertoires in COVID-19. The V and J genes are TRBV25-1 and TRBJ1-2, with 8 bases matching TRBD1. This clonotype originated in a human donor in a cohort sampled during active COVID-19. Input material: peripheral blood. The CDR3 DNA is TGTGCCAGCAGTGTCCAAACAGGGGGGGGCTATGGCTACACCTTC. Its protein is CASSVQTGGGYGYTF.